A single sample is the source of the 5 T cell receptor beta chains below, sequenced in a study of T-cell memory formation after mild COVID-19. TCRdb ran MiXCR on the 5' RACE reads and lists one entry per CDR3 protein. The data hold about 12,000 distinct CDR3 sequences, with 13% to 15% observed a single time. Specimen: PBMCs or a T cell subset sorted from them (not recorded which). The receptors were gathered from a man between 18 and 29 years old who had mild COVID-19 (a few samples of this study predate the infection). Cell type and time point are not known.

This clonotype has a count of ten or more. The chain combines TRBV7-3 with TRBJ1-1, with D possibly being TRBD1 (5 bases). The germline CDR1 and CDR2 sequences are SGHTA and FQGTGA. This CDR3 comprises 15 residues. The V and J ends lost 5 bases and 1 base respectively, with 14 bases between them. The chain's CDR3 is CASSASPGGNTEAFF. DNA of the CDR3: TGTGCCAGCAGCGCCTCCCCCGGGGGGAACACTGAAGCTTTCTTT.

About this clonotype itself: A much larger clone differs from this one at a single base, so this may be a read error. The rearrangement uses TRBV6-5 and TRBJ2-2, with 11 bases that match TRBD1. Germline CDR1 reads MNHEY; CDR2 reads SVGAGI. This CDR3 is 14 amino acids long. V lost 6 bases, J lost 8 bases, and 5 bases stayed unmatched. CDR3 loop: CASSPDRGQGELFF. The CDR3 DNA is TGTGCCAGCAGCCCGGACAGGGGGCAGGGGGAGCTGTTTTTT.

By sample fraction, this clonotype is large (0.1 to 1%). The genes are TRBV7-2 and TRBJ1-2; D perhaps matches TRBD1 (5 bases). The CDR3 contains 14 residues. Germline V gene sequence: CDR1 SGHTA, CDR2 FQGNSA. The V end lost 5 bases, the J end lost 4 bases, and 14 bases lay between the germline ends. CDR3 region: CASSPGLGLYGYTF. The CDR3 bases are TGTGCCAGCAGCCCAGGCTTGGGGCTCTATGGCTACACCTTC.

This clonotype has at least ten counts. The chain couples TRBV12-5 to TRBJ2-7; D possibly matches TRBD1 or TRBD2 (5 bases each). Trimming removed 1 base from V and 4 bases from J, with 11 bases in between. Germline values: CDR1 LGHNT, CDR2 FRNRAP. This CDR3 has 14 amino acids. The CDR3 spells CASGLALGTYEQYF. The DNA for the CDR3 is TGTGCTAGTGGTTTGGCGTTAGGGACGTACGAGCAGTACTTC.

Ten or more counts support this clonotype. V and J are TRBV9 and TRBJ1-4; 7 bases are shared with TRBD1. V was pared by 0 bases and J by 5 bases, with 4 bases of the junction left unmatched. Germline CDR1 and CDR2: SGDLS and YYNGEE. This CDR3 has 15 amino acids. The CDR3 nucleotides are TGTGCCAGCAGCGTAGATGGGACAGTCAATGAAAAACTGTTTTTT. Its protein product is CASSVDGTVNEKLFF.